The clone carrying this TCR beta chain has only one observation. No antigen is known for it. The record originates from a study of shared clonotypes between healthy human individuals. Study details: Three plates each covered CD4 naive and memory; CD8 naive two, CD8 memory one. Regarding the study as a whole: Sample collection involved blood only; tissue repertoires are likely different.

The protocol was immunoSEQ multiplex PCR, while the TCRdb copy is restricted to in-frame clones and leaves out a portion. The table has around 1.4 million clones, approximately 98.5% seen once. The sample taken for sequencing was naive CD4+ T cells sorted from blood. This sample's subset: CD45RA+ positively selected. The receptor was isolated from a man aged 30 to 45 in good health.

The CDR3 region is CASSLVSGTDTQYF. As DNA, the CDR3 is TGTGCCAGCAGCTTAGTGTCCGGCACAGATACGCAGTATTTT. The chain has TRBV7-3 and TRBJ2-3; no clear D gene. The CDR3 extends over 14 amino acids. Trimming shortened V by 2 bases and J by 1 base, and 7 bases separated the two germline ends. The germline V gene encodes CDR1 SGHTA and CDR2 FQGTGA.